One and the same sample provided the 13 T cell receptor beta chains below, sequenced in a study of blood T cell repertoires in COVID-19. TCRdb's copy holds only in-frame clones and misses some; the assay was immunoSEQ multiplex PCR. The sample has roughly 41,000 clones; about 88% are singletons. The sample consisted of PBMCs or T cells enriched from blood (not recorded which). The receptors come from a woman aged 45 to 65 who had recovered from COVID-19.

The chain carries TRBV19 and TRBJ2-1; tentative D call: TRBD1 (6 bases). CDR1 is LNHDA, CDR2 SQIVND, per germline (reference sequence). Trimming pared 6 bases from V and 5 bases from J, leaving 11 bases between. The CDR3 has 13 residues. DNA of the CDR3: TGTGCCAGTAGGCTAGGGGGAGACAATGAGCAGTTCTTC. It is translated as CASRLGGDNEQFF. The variable domain in full, completed from reference TRBV19 and TRBJ2-1, reads DGGITQSPKYLFRKEGQNVTLSCEQNLNHDAMYWYRQDPGQGLRLIYYSQIVNDFQKGDIAEGYSVSREKKESFPLTVTSAQKNPTAFYLCASRLGGDNEQFFGPGTRLTVL.

The chain couples TRBV15 to TRBJ2-3; 7 bases line up with TRBD1. Germline V gives CDR1 LNHNV, CDR2 YYDKDF (reference sequence). The CDR3 runs 19 residues. Trimming at V came to 1 base and at J to 0 bases, leaving 13 bases not matched to a gene. CDR3 sequence: CATSRVGWDRQTSTDTQYF. CDR3 nucleotide sequence: TGTGCCACCAGCAGAGTAGGGTGGGACAGACAGACTAGCACAGATACGCAGTATTTT. Full variable domain (remainder filled in from reference TRBV15 and TRBJ2-3): DAMVIQNPRYQVTQFGKPVTLSCSQTLNHNVMYWYQQKSSQAPKLLFHYYDKDFNNEADTPDNFQSRRPNTSFCFLDIRSPGLGDTAMYLCATSRVGWDRQTSTDTQYFGPGTRLTVL.

Only one count was recorded for this clone. The chain is built from TRBV11-2 and TRBJ2-2; 9 bases line up with TRBD2. The CDR3 is 19 residues long. With V trimmed by 4 bases and J by 5 bases, 17 bases remained unmatched. Germline V gene lookup returns CDR1 SGHAT and CDR2 FQNNGV. CDR3 sequence: CASSSSWGAGGSRTGELFF. The CDR3 DNA reads as TGTGCCAGCAGCTCCTCCTGGGGAGCGGGGGGCAGTAGGACCGGGGAGCTGTTTTTT.

J is TRBJ2-2 and V is TRBV30; TRBD2 is a possible D gene (7 bases). The CDR3 covers 15 residues. The V end was cut by 4 bases, the J end by 4 bases, with 16 bases between. Per the germline V gene, CDR1 is GTSNPN and CDR2 is SVGIG (reference sequence). CDR3: CAWTAGALSTGELFF. In DNA, the CDR3 is TGTGCCTGGACTGCGGGGGCTCTTAGCACCGGGGAGCTGTTTTTT. The full variable domain, completed using reference TRBV30 and TRBJ2-2, is SQTIHQWPATLVQPVGSPLSLECTVEGTSNPNLYWYRQAAGRGLQLLFYSVGIGQISSEVPQNLSASRPQDRQFILSSKKLLLSDSGFYLCAWTAGALSTGELFFGEGSRLTVL.

This chain connects TRBV6-2 or TRBV6-3 to TRBJ2-7; perhaps TRBD1 as D (5 bases). The CDR3 has 15 amino acids. From germline, CDR1 is MNHEY and CDR2 SVGEGT. The ends were cut back, 6 bases at V and 0 bases at J, with 15 bases in the middle. Here the CDR3 DNA reads TGTGCCAGCAGCCCTCCAGGGTATAGCTCCTACGAGCAGTACTTC. It specifies CASSPPGYSSYEQYF.

The J gene is TRBJ1-3, the V gene TRBV2, with D hard to call. Trimming took off 8 bases at V and 0 bases at J, with 11 bases between the two ends. Germline V gene lookup returns CDR1 SNHLY and CDR2 FYNNEI. The CDR3 loop spans 14 amino acids. The CDR3 DNA follows: TGTGCCAGCGGAACGGGGAACTCTGGAAACACCATATATTTT. Amino acid sequence: CASGTGNSGNTIYF.

The chain carries TRBV28 and TRBJ1-3; TRBD1 agrees at 9 bases. The CDR3 is 18 amino acids. The V segment lost 5 bases and the J segment 6 bases; nucleotides outside the gene matches: 17. Germline V lookup: CDR1 MDHEN, CDR2 SYDVKM. This CDR3 reads CASSGDRAILQGINTIYF. CDR3 bases: TGTGCCAGCAGTGGGGACAGGGCAATCCTACAGGGAATAAACACCATATATTTT.

This clone was detected once. The chain has TRBV27 and TRBJ2-5, with TRBD1 matching 7 bases. CDR1 is MNHEY, CDR2 SMNVEV, per germline (reference sequence). The CDR3 extends over 14 amino acids. J was trimmed by 3 bases and V by 5 bases; bases with no gene match: 6. The CDR3 nucleotides read TGTGCCAGCAGTACGGGACAGCCGAAAGAGACCCAGTACTTC. It translates to CASSTGQPKETQYF.

This clone was seen a single time. V is TRBV11-2 and J is TRBJ1-2; the D gene is possibly TRBD1 (6 bases). CDR3 length equals 13 residues. Germline CDR1 reads SGHAT; CDR2 reads FQNNGV. The V gene lost 7 bases and the J gene lost 7 bases, with 16 bases spanning the gap. The CDR3 loop is CASTKVGAGGYTF. The CDR3 nucleotides are TGTGCCAGCACCAAGGTGGGGGCAGGTGGCTACACCTTC.

V and J are TRBV5-1 and TRBJ2-3; 8 bases fit TRBD1. Germline V lookup: CDR1 SGHRS, CDR2 YFSETQ. There are 15 residues in the CDR3. V lost 3 bases and J lost 2; bases outside the gene matches: 5. CDR3 amino acids: CASSWGQVLTDTQYF. The CDR3 DNA follows: TGCGCCAGCAGCTGGGGACAGGTCCTCACAGATACGCAGTATTTT.

The chain couples TRBV15 to TRBJ2-1; the match to TRBD2 covers 8 bases. The CDR3 runs to 15 residues. V gave up 1 base and J gave up 10 bases; unmatched junction bases: 9. Germline V gives CDR1 LNHNV, CDR2 YYDKDF (reference sequence). The CDR3 here is CATSRAEREIWEQFF. The CDR3 DNA sequence: TGTGCCACCAGCAGAGCGGAGCGGGAGATTTGGGAGCAGTTCTTC.

The chain links TRBV19 to TRBJ2-6, with D maybe TRBD1 (5 bases). V dropped 1 base and J dropped 2 bases, with 9 bases sitting between them. The CDR3 runs 16 residues. The germline CDR1 and CDR2 sequences are LNHDA and SQIVND (reference sequence). Here the CDR3 reads CASSIGWGPGANVLTF. In DNA form, the CDR3 reads TGTGCCAGTAGTATAGGCTGGGGCCCTGGGGCCAACGTCCTGACTTTC.

The chain combines TRBV6-2 or TRBV6-3 with TRBJ2-5; D is perhaps TRBD2 (5 bases). Deletions cut 2 bases from V and 9 bases from J, with 22 bases between. CDR1 is MNHEY, CDR2 SVGEGT, per germline. The CDR3 sequence is 16 residues long. CDR3 region: CASSYLRYLRLGAQYF. The CDR3 DNA sequence: TGTGCCAGCAGTTACCTCAGGTACCTTCGCCTCGGGGCCCAGTACTTC.